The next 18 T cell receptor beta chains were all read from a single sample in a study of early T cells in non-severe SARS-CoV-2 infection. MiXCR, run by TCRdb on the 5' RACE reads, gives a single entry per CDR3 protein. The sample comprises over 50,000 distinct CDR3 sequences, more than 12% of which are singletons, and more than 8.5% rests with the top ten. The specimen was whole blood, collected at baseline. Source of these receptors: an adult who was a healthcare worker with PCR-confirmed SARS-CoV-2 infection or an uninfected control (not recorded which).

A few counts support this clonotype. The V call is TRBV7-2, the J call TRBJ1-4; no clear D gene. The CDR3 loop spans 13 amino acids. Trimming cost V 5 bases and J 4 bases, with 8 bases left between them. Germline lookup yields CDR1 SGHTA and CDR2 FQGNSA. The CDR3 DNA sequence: TGTGCCAGCAGCCTTGGCAGTAATGAAAAACTGTTTTTT. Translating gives CASSLGSNEKLFF.

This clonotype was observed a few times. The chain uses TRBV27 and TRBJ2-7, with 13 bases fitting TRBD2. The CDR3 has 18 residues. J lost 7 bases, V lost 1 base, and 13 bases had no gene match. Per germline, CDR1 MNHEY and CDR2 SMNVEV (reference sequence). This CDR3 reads CASSLWGTSGATAGEQYF. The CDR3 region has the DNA TGTGCCAGCAGTTTATGGGGGACTAGCGGGGCTACGGCGGGGGAGCAGTACTTC.

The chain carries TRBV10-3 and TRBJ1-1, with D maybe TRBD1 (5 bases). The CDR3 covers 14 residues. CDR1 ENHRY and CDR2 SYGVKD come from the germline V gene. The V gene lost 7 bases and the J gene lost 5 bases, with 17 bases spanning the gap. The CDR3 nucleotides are TGTGCCATCAAAGGGGTACCGGTTGGGACTGAAGCTTTCTTT. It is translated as CAIKGVPVGTEAFF.

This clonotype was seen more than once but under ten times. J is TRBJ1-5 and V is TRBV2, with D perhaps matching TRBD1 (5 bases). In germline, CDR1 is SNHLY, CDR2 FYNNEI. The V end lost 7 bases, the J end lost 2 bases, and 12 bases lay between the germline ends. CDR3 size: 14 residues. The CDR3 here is CASNEQGGNQPQHF. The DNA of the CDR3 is TGTGCCAGCAACGAGCAGGGAGGCAATCAGCCCCAGCATTTT.

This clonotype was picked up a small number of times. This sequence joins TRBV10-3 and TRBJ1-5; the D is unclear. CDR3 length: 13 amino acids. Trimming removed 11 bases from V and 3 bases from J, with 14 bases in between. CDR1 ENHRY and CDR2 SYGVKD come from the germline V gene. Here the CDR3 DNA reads TGTGCCTCCGGACGGGAAAACAATCAGCCCCAGCATTTT. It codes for CASGRENNQPQHF.

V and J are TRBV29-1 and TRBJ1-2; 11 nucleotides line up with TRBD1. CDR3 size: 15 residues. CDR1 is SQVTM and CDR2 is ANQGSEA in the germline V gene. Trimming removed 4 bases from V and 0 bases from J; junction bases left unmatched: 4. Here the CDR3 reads CSVGDRGIPNYGYTF. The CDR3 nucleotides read TGCAGCGTTGGGGACAGGGGGATTCCTAACTATGGCTACACCTTC.

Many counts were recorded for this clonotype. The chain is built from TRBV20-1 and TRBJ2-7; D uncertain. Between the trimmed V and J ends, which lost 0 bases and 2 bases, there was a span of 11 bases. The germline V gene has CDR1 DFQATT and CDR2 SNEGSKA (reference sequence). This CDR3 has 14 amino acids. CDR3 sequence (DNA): TGCAGTGCTAGAGAAGGGAATAGGCCCTACGAGCAGTACTTC. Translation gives CSAREGNRPYEQYF.

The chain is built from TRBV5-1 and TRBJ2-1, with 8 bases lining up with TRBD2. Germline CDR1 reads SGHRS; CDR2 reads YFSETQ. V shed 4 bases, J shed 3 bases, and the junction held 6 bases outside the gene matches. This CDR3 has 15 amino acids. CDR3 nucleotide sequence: TGCGCCAGCAGCAACCAACTAGCGGACTACAATGAGCAGTTCTTC. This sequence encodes CASSNQLADYNEQFF. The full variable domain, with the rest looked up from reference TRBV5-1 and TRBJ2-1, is KAGVTQTPRYLIKTRGQQVTLSCSPISGHRSVSWYQQTPGQGLQFLFEYFSETQRNKGNFPGRFSGRQFSNSRSEMNVSTLELGDSALYLCASSNQLADYNEQFFGPGTRLTVL.

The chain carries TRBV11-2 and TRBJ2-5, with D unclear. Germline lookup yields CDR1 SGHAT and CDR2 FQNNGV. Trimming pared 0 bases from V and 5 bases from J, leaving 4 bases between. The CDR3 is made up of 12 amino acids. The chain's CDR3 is CASSLDTETQYF. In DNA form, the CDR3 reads TGTGCCAGCAGCTTAGATACCGAGACCCAGTACTTC.

The CDR3 reads CASSLTGTGEKLFF. The CDR3 coding sequence is TGTGCCAGCAGTTTAACCGGGACGGGGGAAAAACTGTTTTTT. The genes are TRBV12-3 or TRBV12-4 and TRBJ1-4; D may be TRBD1 (5 bases). CDR3 length: 14 amino acids. V lost 2 bases and J 8 bases, leaving 12 bases between the germline ends.

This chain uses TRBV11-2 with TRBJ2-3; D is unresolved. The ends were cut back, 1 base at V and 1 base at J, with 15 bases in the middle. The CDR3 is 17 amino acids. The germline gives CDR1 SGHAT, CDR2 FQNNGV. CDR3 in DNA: TGTGCCAGCAGCTTAGGCGAGAGAGCAACGGGCACAGATACGCAGTATTTT. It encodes CASSLGERATGTDTQYF. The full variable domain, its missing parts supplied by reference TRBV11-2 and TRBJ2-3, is EAGVAQSPRYKIIEKRQSVAFWCNPISGHATLYWYQQILGQGPKLLIQFQNNGVVDDSQLPKDRFSAERLKGVDSTLKIQPAKLEDSAVYLCASSLGERATGTDTQYFGPGTRLTVL.

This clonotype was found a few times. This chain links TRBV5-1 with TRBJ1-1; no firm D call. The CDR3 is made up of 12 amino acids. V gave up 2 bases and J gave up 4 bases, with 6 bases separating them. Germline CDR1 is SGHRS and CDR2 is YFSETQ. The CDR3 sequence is CASSFYGTEAFF. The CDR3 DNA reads TGCGCCAGCAGCTTTTATGGCACTGAAGCTTTCTTT.

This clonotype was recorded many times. CDR3 coding DNA: TGCGCCAGCAGCTTTCGCGTACGTGCAGGGTCCACAGATACGCAGTATTTT. This gives the protein CASSFRVRAGSTDTQYF. The rearrangement uses TRBV5-1 and TRBJ2-3; perhaps TRBD1 as D (5 bases). CDR1 SGHRS and CDR2 YFSETQ come from the germline V gene. The CDR3 consists of 17 residues. V dropped 2 bases and J dropped 2 bases, with 18 bases sitting between them.

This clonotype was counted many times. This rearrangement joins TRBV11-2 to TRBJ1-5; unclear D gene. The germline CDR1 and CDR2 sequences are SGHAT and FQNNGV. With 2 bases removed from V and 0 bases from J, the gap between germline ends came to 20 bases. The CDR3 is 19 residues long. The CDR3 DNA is TGTGCCAGCAGCTTACCGGGCGTGATTGGGAGTCATAGCAATCAGCCCCAGCATTTT. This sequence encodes CASSLPGVIGSHSNQPQHF.

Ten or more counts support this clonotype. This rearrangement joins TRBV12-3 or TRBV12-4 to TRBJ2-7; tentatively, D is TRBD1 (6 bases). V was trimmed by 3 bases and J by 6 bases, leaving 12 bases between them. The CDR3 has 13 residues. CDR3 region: CASSLSRGGEQYF. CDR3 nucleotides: TGTGCCAGCAGTTTGTCCAGGGGCGGCGAGCAGTACTTC.

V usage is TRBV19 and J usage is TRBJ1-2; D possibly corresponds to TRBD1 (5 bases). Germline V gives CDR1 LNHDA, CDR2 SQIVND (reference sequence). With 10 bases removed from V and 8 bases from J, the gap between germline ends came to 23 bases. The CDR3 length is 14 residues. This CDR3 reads CATRDAGSNYGYTF. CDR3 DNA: TGTGCCACCCGTGACGCAGGGTCAAATTACGGCTACACCTTC. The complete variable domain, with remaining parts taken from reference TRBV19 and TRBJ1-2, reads DGGITQSPKYLFRKEGQNVTLSCEQNLNHDAMYWYRQDPGQGLRLIYYSQIVNDFQKGDIAEGYSVSREKKESFPLTVTSAQKNPTAFYLCATRDAGSNYGYTFGSGTRLTVV.

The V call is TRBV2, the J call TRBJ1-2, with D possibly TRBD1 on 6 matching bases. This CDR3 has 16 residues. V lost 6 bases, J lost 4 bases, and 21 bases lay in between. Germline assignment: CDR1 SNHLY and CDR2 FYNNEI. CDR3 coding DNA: TGTGCCAGCAGGACCTCACTCCAGGGGCTATCCTATGGCTACACCTTC. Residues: CASRTSLQGLSYGYTF.

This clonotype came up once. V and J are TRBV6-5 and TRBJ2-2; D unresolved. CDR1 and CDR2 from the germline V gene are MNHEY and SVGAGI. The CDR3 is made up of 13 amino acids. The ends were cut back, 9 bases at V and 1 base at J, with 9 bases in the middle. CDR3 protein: CASEQMNTGELFF. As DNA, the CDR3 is TGTGCCAGTGAACAGATGAACACCGGGGAGCTGTTTTTT.